This TCR beta chain was sequenced during a study of tumor and adjacent non-tumor tissue in lung cancer. Overall study: Each sample yielded a few million productive TCRbeta reads on average.

Study findings and constraints: Tumor tissue had significantly higher TCR diversity than normal lung. Shorter survival was associated with higher TCR diversity in tumors. In normal lung, the top 100 clones were significantly more dominant than in tumor.

This sample's RNA came from whole unsorted tissue. Three rounds of nested PCR, following a modified ARM-PCR protocol, produced the TCRbeta library. MiXCR was run by TCRdb on the multiplex PCR reads, yielding one entry per CDR3 protein. The sample includes 220,000 or so distinct CDR3 sequences, 71% of them seen just once. Worth noting for this clonotype: Its specificity is unknown.

The V end was cut by 4 bases, the J end by 0 bases, with 19 bases between. The CDR3 has 17 amino acids. Germline V lookup: CDR1 SGHRS, CDR2 YFSETQ. The sample was lung tumor tissue. The TCR sequence derives from a man aged 60 to 69 with non-small cell lung cancer. The J gene is TRBJ2-5, the V gene TRBV5-1; possible D gene TRBD1, 6 bases. The CDR3 nucleotides read TGCGCCAGCAGCCTCGGGACATTACAAAGGTACCAAGAGACCCAGTACTTC. This sequence encodes CASSLGTLQRYQETQYF.